The next 28 T cell receptor beta chains were all read from a single sample in a study of T cell repertoires in ileal Crohn's disease. Sequencing used immunoSEQ multiplex PCR; TCRdb keeps in-frame clones, though not all of them. Of 25,000 to 30,000 clones detected, roughly 75% appear once; the ten largest clones hold around 19%. The sequenced material came from ileal tissue. The receptors shown here come from an adult with Crohn's disease.

J is TRBJ1-5 and V is TRBV27; D might be TRBD1 (6 bases). V lost 2 bases and J lost 7, with 12 bases in between. This CDR3 contains 14 residues. Germline CDR1 is MNHEY and CDR2 is SMNVEV (reference sequence). CDR3 sequence: CASSLSRGCQPQHF. The CDR3 DNA reads as TGTGCCAGCAGTTTAAGCAGGGGTTGCCAGCCCCAGCATTTT.

In its sample, this clone was seen once. The chain links TRBV28 to TRBJ1-5, with TRBD1 matching 8 bases. Germline loops: CDR1 MDHEN, CDR2 SYDVKM. The V segment lost 6 bases and the J segment 6 bases; nucleotides outside the gene matches: 10. This CDR3 spans 15 amino acids. CDR3 loop: CASRYSGGVGQPQHF. The CDR3 DNA reads TGTGCCAGCAGGTATTCAGGGGGCGTGGGTCAGCCCCAGCATTTT.

The chain employs TRBV29-1 and TRBJ1-1; D may be TRBD1 (5 bases). CDR3 length: 13 residues. V was pared by 4 bases and J by 0 bases, with 9 bases between. Germline CDR1 and CDR2: SQVTM and ANQGSEA. CDR3 amino acids: CSVAGKMNTEAFF. As DNA, the CDR3 is TGCAGCGTTGCAGGGAAGATGAACACTGAAGCTTTCTTT.

The chain couples TRBV9 to TRBJ1-3; no firm D call. V was shortened by 0 bases and J by 10 bases, with 8 bases between the two germline ends. The germline CDR1 and CDR2 sequences are SGDLS and YYNGEE. The CDR3 loop spans 12 amino acids. This CDR3 is CASSVASGTIYF. CDR3 in DNA: TGTGCCAGCAGCGTAGCTAGTGGGACCATATATTTT.

The J gene is TRBJ1-2, the V gene TRBV7-2, with 9 bases aligning to TRBD1. Germline CDR1 and CDR2: SGHTA and FQGNSA. The length of the CDR3 is 16 residues. J gave up 7 bases and V 5 bases, and 14 bases lay outside the gene matches. The CDR3 nucleotides are TGTGCCAGCAGCCCTCTCACCGGACAGGGGCGGTTTGGCTACACCTTC. Its translation: CASSPLTGQGRFGYTF. Variable domain in full (rest from reference TRBV7-2 and TRBJ1-2): GAGVSQSPSNKVTEKGKDVELRCDPISGHTALYWYRQSLGQGLEFLIYFQGNSAPDKSGLPSDRFSAERTGGSVSTLTIQRTQQEDSAVYLCASSPLTGQGRFGYTFGSGTRLTVV.

This clone was counted only a few times. The V call is TRBV2, the J call TRBJ1-2; D might be TRBD1 (6 bases). Between the trimmed V and J ends, which lost 3 bases and 7 bases, there was a span of 9 bases. The CDR3 loop spans 12 amino acids. Germline loops: CDR1 SNHLY, CDR2 FYNNEI. The CDR3 DNA follows: TGTGCCAGCAGTGAGGCCAGGGGTGGCTACACCTTC. This translates into CASSEARGGYTF.

In its sample, this clone was seen once. The chain recombines TRBV6-5 with TRBJ1-3; no reliable D call. The length of the CDR3 is 15 residues. Looked up from germline, CDR1 is MNHEY and CDR2 is SVGAGI. The V end lost 4 bases, the J end lost 1 base, and 11 bases lay between the germline ends. The CDR3 region is CASSSGTWSGNTIYF. The CDR3 DNA reads as TGTGCCAGCAGTTCGGGTACATGGTCTGGAAACACCATATATTTT.

This chain connects TRBV2 to TRBJ1-2; D not resolved. The CDR3 spans 13 residues. Germline V gene sequence: CDR1 SNHLY, CDR2 FYNNEI. Trimming cost V 2 bases and J 2 bases, with 6 bases left between them. The CDR3 DNA reads as TGTGCCAGCAGTGAAAACAGCAACTATGGCTACACCTTC. Its protein is CASSENSNYGYTF.

In its sample, this clone was seen once. V gene TRBV19 combines with J gene TRBJ1-2; no definite D call. Trimming pared 0 bases from V and 4 bases from J, leaving 6 bases between. The CDR3 covers 13 residues. Germline assignment: CDR1 LNHDA and CDR2 SQIVND (reference sequence). The chain's CDR3 is CASSIEAGYGYTF. The CDR3 DNA sequence: TGTGCCAGTAGTATAGAAGCAGGCTATGGCTACACCTTC.

This chain uses TRBV5-5 with TRBJ2-1; maybe TRBD1 (5 bases). Germline V gene lookup returns CDR1 SGHKS and CDR2 YYEKEE (reference sequence). The V end lost 6 bases, the J end lost 9 bases, and 10 bases lay between the germline ends. The length of the CDR3 is 11 residues. The DNA of the CDR3 is TGTGCCAGCACGCAAAGGGGTGAGCAGTTCTTC. This codes for CASTQRGEQFF.

CDR3 residues: CASSTSQLNTEAFF. For the CDR3, the DNA is TGTGCCAGTAGCACCAGTCAACTGAACACTGAAGCTTTCTTT. The chain carries TRBV19 and TRBJ1-1; D ambiguous. This CDR3 has 14 amino acids. Trimming cost V 6 bases and J 0 bases, with 11 bases left between them. The germline CDR1 and CDR2 sequences are LNHDA and SQIVND (reference sequence).

The rearrangement joins TRBV5-6 to TRBJ2-3, with 7 bases fitting TRBD1. The ends lost 3 bases at V and 3 bases at J; junction bases unmatched: 19. The germline V gene has CDR1 SGHDT and CDR2 YYEEEE. The CDR3 runs 19 residues. CDR3 in DNA: TGTGCCAGCAGCTCCGGCCCCGTCCGAGGACAGGACCGTACAGATACGCAGTATTTT. It encodes CASSSGPVRGQDRTDTQYF.

This clone was seen a few times. One junction end does not reproduce the germline sequence, and a read error may be involved. The chain couples TRBV30 to TRBJ1-3, with TRBD1 matching over 10 bases. The V gene's germline CDR1 is GTSNPN and CDR2 SVGIG (reference sequence). This CDR3 has 11 residues. The CDR3 DNA sequence: TGTGCCTGGCGGGACAGGGGCTCGGAGGCGTTT. Translating it yields CAWRDRGSEAF. The full variable domain, rest sourced from reference TRBV30 and TRBJ1-3, is SQTIHQWPATLVQPVGSPLSLECTVEGTSNPNLYWYRQAAGRGLQLLFYSVGIGQISSEVPQNLSASRPQDRQFILSSKKLLLSDSGFYLCAWRDRGSEAFGEGSWLTVV.

The count of this clone is one. The V call is TRBV2, the J call TRBJ2-5; 8 nucleotides match TRBD2. The assigned J gene may be wrong: the sequence end matches TRBJ2-7 better. This CDR3 comprises 15 residues. CDR1 and CDR2 (germline): SNHLY, FYNNEI. CDR3 region: CASRPPGGRDYEQYF. In DNA, the CDR3 is TGTGCCAGCAGGCCCCCGGGAGGGCGGGACTACGAGCAGTACTTC.

V and J are TRBV29-1 and TRBJ1-2; 10 positions agree with TRBD1. Germline values: CDR1 SQVTM, CDR2 ANQGSEA. The V segment lost 4 bases and the J segment 8 bases; nucleotides outside the gene matches: 13. This CDR3 spans 15 amino acids. The CDR3 DNA sequence: TGCAGCGTTGGGGAGACAGGGGGCGCGTTGGAAGGCTACACCTTC. Translating gives CSVGETGGALEGYTF. The variable domain in full, with the rest retrieved from reference TRBV29-1 and TRBJ1-2, is SAVISQKPSRDICQRGTSLTIQCQVDSQVTMMFWYRQQPGQSLTLIATANQGSEATYESGFVIDKFPISRPNLTFSTLTVSNMSPEDSSIYLCSVGETGGALEGYTFGSGTRLTVV.

This clone was picked up a small number of times. CDR3 amino acids: CASSQGGGSGEQYF. The CDR3 region has the DNA TGTGCCAGCAGCCAAGGGGGGGGCTCTGGCGAGCAGTACTTC. This sequence joins TRBV6-1 and TRBJ2-7, with D possibly matching TRBD2 (7 bases). Trimming took off 6 bases at V and 6 bases at J, with 18 bases between the two ends. The CDR3 runs 14 residues. Germline CDR1 reads MNHNS; CDR2 reads SASEGT.

This chain links TRBV5-6 with TRBJ1-2, with TRBD1 identical over 8 bases. Germline values: CDR1 SGHDT, CDR2 YYEEEE. This CDR3 spans 15 amino acids. The J segment lost 5 bases and the V segment lost 4 bases, leaving 10 bases of the junction unmatched. The CDR3 here is CASSPDGDRLYGYTF. The CDR3 region has the DNA TGTGCCAGCAGCCCGGATGGGGACAGGCTATATGGCTACACCTTC.

The CDR3 loop is CASSLVLTGGGEQYF. The CDR3 DNA reads as TGCGCCAGCAGCTTGGTGTTAACAGGGGGTGGCGAGCAGTACTTC. V gene TRBV5-1 combines with J gene TRBJ2-7; 8 bases map to TRBD1. The CDR3 contains 15 residues. CDR1 SGHRS and CDR2 YFSETQ come from the germline V gene. The V and J ends lost 0 bases and 6 bases, in that order; junction bases with no gene match: 8.

The chain carries TRBV6-1 and TRBJ2-1, with D tentatively TRBD2 (6 bases). Germline V lookup: CDR1 MNHNS, CDR2 SASEGT. The V gene lost 4 bases and the J gene lost 8 bases, with 27 bases spanning the gap. The CDR3 covers 18 residues. Written as DNA, the CDR3 is TGTGCCAGCAGTGTAAGGGGAGGAGGGGTCCCTAAAAGGGATGAGCAGTTCTTC. Residues: CASSVRGGGVPKRDEQFF.

The V gene is TRBV5-1, the J gene TRBJ1-1; TRBD1 matches at 8 bases. The CDR3 has 14 residues. CDR1 and CDR2 (germline): SGHRS, YFSETQ. V lost 4 bases and J lost 5; bases outside the gene matches: 7. CDR3 loop: CASSRGQGRTEAFF. CDR3 DNA: TGCGCCAGCAGCCGAGGACAGGGTAGGACTGAAGCTTTCTTT.

V is TRBV4-1 and J is TRBJ2-4; 9 bases align to TRBD2. This CDR3 region has 19 residues. CDR1 MGHRA and CDR2 YSYEKL come from the germline V gene. Trimming cost V 0 bases and J 0 bases; bases outside gene matches: 9. This chain's CDR3 is CASSQDWLAGTLAKNIQYF. DNA of the CDR3: TGCGCCAGCAGCCAAGATTGGCTAGCGGGGACTTTAGCCAAAAACATTCAGTACTTC.

There are a few counts of this clone. This chain uses TRBV9 with TRBJ1-6, with D perhaps TRBD1 (5 bases). The V gene's germline CDR1 is SGDLS and CDR2 YYNGEE. Trimming cost V 3 bases and J 0 bases, with 16 bases left between them. The CDR3 consists of 18 residues. The CDR3 region is CASSANQGGSSYNSPLHF. The CDR3 region has the DNA TGTGCCAGCAGCGCCAACCAGGGAGGAAGCTCCTATAATTCACCCCTCCACTTT.

This clone was counted once. The chain joins TRBV27 to TRBJ1-6; D is perhaps TRBD1 (6 bases). Trimming removed 4 bases at V and 6 bases at J, with 16 bases between. Per germline, CDR1 MNHEY and CDR2 SMNVEV (reference sequence). The CDR3 totals 16 residues. CDR3 sequence: CASSSGSSGANSPLHF. DNA of the CDR3: TGTGCCAGCAGTTCAGGATCTTCAGGGGCTAATTCACCCCTCCACTTT.

This clone was picked up one time. This chain connects TRBV5-4 to TRBJ2-7, with 8 bases aligning to TRBD1. CDR1 and CDR2 (germline): SGHNT, YYREEE (reference sequence). The length of the CDR3 is 15 residues. Trimming took 4 bases from V and 5 from J; bases not matched to a gene: 11. CDR3 nucleotide sequence: TGTGCCAGCAGCCCCGGAGCTAGGACAGGGCACGAGCAGTACTTC. This encodes CASSPGARTGHEQYF.

The chain carries TRBV25-1 and TRBJ2-7, with a tentative D call TRBD2 (6 bases). V was cut by 3 bases and J by 6 bases, with 18 bases left in between. This CDR3 region has 15 residues. Per germline, CDR1 MGHDK and CDR2 SYGVNS. The DNA of the CDR3 is TGTGCCAGCAGTGATCCCCTCCTCGGGAGCTCCGAGCAGTACTTC. Its translation is CASSDPLLGSSEQYF.

V and J are TRBV5-3 and TRBJ1-1; possibly TRBD1 for D (5 bases). TRBV5-3 is given ORF status, its function remaining uncertain. The CDR3 extends over 15 amino acids. Trimming pared 0 bases from V and 3 bases from J, leaving 12 bases between. The CDR3: CARSLVPQAHTEAFF. The CDR3 bases are TGTGCCAGAAGCTTGGTTCCACAGGCACACACTGAAGCTTTCTTT.

The chain links TRBV15 to TRBJ2-7; 7 bases map to TRBD1. The CDR3 sequence is 14 residues long. Trimming took 4 bases from V and 0 from J; bases not matched to a gene: 3. CDR1 and CDR2 from the germline V gene are LNHNV and YYDKDF (reference sequence). The CDR3 loop reads CATSMWTGSYEQYF. DNA for the CDR3: TGTGCCACCAGCATGTGGACAGGCTCCTACGAGCAGTACTTC.

V and J are TRBV4-3 and TRBJ1-4; the D gene is possibly TRBD1 (5 bases). The ends were cut back, 0 bases at V and 3 bases at J, with 20 bases in the middle. This CDR3 contains 19 residues. CDR1 is LGHNA and CDR2 is YSLEER in the germline V gene. DNA of the CDR3: TGCGCCAGCAGCCAAGAGCTGGGAGGGAGGGGTATACCTAATGAAAAACTGTTTTTT. It is translated as CASSQELGGRGIPNEKLFF.